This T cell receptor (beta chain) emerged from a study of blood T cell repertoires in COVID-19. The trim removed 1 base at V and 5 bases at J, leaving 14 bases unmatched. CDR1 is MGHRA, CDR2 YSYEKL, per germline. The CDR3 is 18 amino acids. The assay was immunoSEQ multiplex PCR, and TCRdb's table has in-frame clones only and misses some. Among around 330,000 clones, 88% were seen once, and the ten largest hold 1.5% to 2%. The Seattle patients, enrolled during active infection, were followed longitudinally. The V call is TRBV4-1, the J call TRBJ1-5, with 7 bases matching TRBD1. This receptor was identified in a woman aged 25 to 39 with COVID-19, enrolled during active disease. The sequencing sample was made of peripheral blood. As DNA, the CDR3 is TGCGCCAGCAGCCAAGGGGCATCGGGGACAGTGTCTTATCAGCCCCAGCATTTT. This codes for CASSQGASGTVSYQPQHF.